Listed here is a single T cell receptor (beta chain). The clone's antigen remains unknown. The input lacks base qualities; no much larger clone sits a single base away. The CDR3, from cysteine to phenylalanine, totals 20 residues. Just CDR3 DNA is preserved here, 60 bases in frame from base 1. Library prep was done by PCR. TCRdb shows the sequencer as Illumina HiSeq 2500. To reduce PCR and sequencing biases, unique molecular identifiers were built into the TCR beta cDNA libraries. Roughly 500,000 cDNA molecules were obtained for every 1 to 10 million input T cells, so each molecule roughly corresponded to one T cell. The patient libraries were prepared and sequenced with the same protocol used for the earlier healthy control dataset. Within a given batch, samples were prepared together, multiplexed and sequenced on the same HiSeq lane. The source study handled its data this way. MIGEC was used to process the raw barcoded reads, and molecular identifier groups with only a single read were discarded before consensus assembly and CDR3 extraction. VDJtools was used for post-analysis of the clonotype tables, with diversity normalized by down-sampling every dataset to the smallest sample size. In repertoire overlap clustering, CDR3 amino acid sequences, but not nucleotide sequences, were matched to correct batch-related cross-sample contamination. TCRdb trimmed public reads at Q25 via fastp, called clones via MiXCR and kept in-frame beta chains. When rows share a CDR3 protein, they turn into one entry using the most common DNA and genes. Here the V and J calls rest on TCRdb's processing, not on the authors' analysis. The sample contains 350,000 to 500,000 distinct CDR3 sequences, less than 40% of them found a single time. The ten biggest clones cover 7.6% of the sample.

To demonstrate the VDJtools post-analysis software, TCR beta repertoires were profiled from the peripheral blood of about 13 young patients with multiple sclerosis. The multiple sclerosis patients were children and adolescents ranging in age from about 6 to 16 years. This entry comes from a study of post-analysis software for immune sequencing data (dated by TCRdb to the mid-2010s). About the investigation overall: Recorded disease courses included relapsing-remitting, secondary progressive and progressive-relapsing multiple sclerosis, with some patients lacking subtype annotation. A subset of samples was prepared in parallel using single-end sample barcoding, then pooled and co-amplified after Illumina adapter ligation. Patient repertoires were compared against ten to eleven previously published healthy control repertoires from donors aged about 6 to 27 years.

Findings and caveats that apply to the study as a whole: Normalized Chao1 diversity was significantly lower in multiple sclerosis patients than controls, suggesting substantial peripheral T-cell clonal expansion. Direct clustering with F measure showed strong co-clustering of samples prepared in the same batch, prompting a batch-effect correction. Four or five TRBV segments, including TRBV5-6, TRBV5-1 and TRBV20-1, were significantly more frequent in patients than controls. The multiple sclerosis patient group was slightly younger than the control group.

The sequence came from a girl aged 2 to 9 with multiple sclerosis. Here the chain combines TRBV21-1 and TRBJ1-5; whether TRBD1, the table's D call, matches the DNA was not checked. TRBV21-1 is tagged as a pseudogene. The specimen sequenced was blood. The nucleotide sequence is TGTGCCAGCAGCAAACTGGTGCGAGACGGGGGGGACTCTGGCAATCAGCCCCAGCATTTT. This encodes CASSKLVRDGGDSGNQPQHF.